Sequencing of this T cell receptor beta chain was carried out in a study of technical replicates of blood from several donors. The length of the CDR3 is 18 residues. Germline lookup yields CDR1 SGHTA and CDR2 FQGNSA. With V trimmed by 5 bases and J by 2 bases, 9 bases remained unmatched. Clones were read by immunoSEQ multiplex PCR, and TCRdb kept only the in-frame ones, dropping some. Of some 93,000 clones in the sample, about 96% are singletons; the top ten hold over 0.25%. Sequencing was performed on T cells isolated from PBMCs. This clonotype was sampled from a human donor in good health. The chain links TRBV7-2 to TRBJ2-3, with 14 bases identical to TRBD2. The chain's CDR3 is CASSPSWGLAGATDTQYF. CDR3 coding DNA: TGTGCCAGCAGCCCAAGCTGGGGACTAGCGGGAGCCACAGATACGCAGTATTTT.